The T cell receptor beta chain under discussion was sequenced for a study of T cell clonotyping in hematopoietic cell transplantation. Study-level points and caveats: Pathologically expanded recipient clonotypes increased progressively from day 30 to day 180 as diversity fell. At the given depth, recipient repertoires were over 97% de novo clonotypes. No sorting was done, leaving CD4 and CD8 contributions mixed.

The V gene's germline CDR1 is LNHDA and CDR2 SQIVND (reference sequence). CDR3 length: 14 amino acids. Trimming stripped 3 bases from V and 6 bases from J, with 15 bases between. The method was immunoSEQ multiplex PCR; TCRdb's version includes in-frame clones alone and lacks a portion of them. Found here are 13,000 or so clones, around 97% of them singletons; the top ten hold 4.2%. Recipients were bled about 28 days pretransplant and at posttransplant days 30, 100, 180. Points on this clone: Its antigen is not known.

The sample was peripheral blood mononuclear cells, taken 30 days after allogeneic stem cell transplant. J is TRBJ2-7 and V is TRBV19, with D perhaps given as TRBD1 or TRBD2 (5 bases each). This receptor was identified in a female patient aged 50-59 years who had an allogeneic stem cell transplant from an unrelated donor, so T cells may come from the graft donor. Some clones in this sample may be carry-over from other donors' samples. This chain's CDR3 is CASSIAGSSSEQYF. CDR3 bases: TGTGCCAGTAGTATTGCAGGGAGTAGTAGCGAGCAGTACTTC.